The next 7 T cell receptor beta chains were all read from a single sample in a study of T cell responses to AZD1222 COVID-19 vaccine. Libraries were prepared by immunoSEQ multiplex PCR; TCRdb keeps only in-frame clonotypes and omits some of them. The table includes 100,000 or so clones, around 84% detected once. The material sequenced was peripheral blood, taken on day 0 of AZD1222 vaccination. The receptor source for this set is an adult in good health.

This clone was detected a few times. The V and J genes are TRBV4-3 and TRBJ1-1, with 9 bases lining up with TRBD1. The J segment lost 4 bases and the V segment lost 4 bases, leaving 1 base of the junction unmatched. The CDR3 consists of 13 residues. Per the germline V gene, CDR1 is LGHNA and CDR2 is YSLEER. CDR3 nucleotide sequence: TGCGCCAGCAGCCCGACAGGGGGCACTGAAGCTTTCTTT. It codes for CASSPTGGTEAFF.

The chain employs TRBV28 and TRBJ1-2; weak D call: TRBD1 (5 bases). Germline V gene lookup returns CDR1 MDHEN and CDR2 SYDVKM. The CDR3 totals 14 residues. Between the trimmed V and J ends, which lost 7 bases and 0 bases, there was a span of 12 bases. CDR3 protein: CASKQEPTNYGYTF. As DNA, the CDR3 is TGTGCCAGCAAACAGGAGCCCACTAACTATGGCTACACCTTC.

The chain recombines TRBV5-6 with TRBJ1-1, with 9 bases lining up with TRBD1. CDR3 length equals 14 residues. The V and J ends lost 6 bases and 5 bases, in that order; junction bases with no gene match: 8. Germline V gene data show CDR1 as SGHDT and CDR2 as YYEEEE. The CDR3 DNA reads TGTGCCAGCACCGTACAGGGGGCTTGGACTGAAGCTTTCTTT. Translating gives CASTVQGAWTEAFF.

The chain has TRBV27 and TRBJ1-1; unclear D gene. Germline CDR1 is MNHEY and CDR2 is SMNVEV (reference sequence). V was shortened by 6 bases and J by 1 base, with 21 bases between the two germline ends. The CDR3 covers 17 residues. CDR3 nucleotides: TGTGCCAGCAGCCCACGACTTCTCGCAAGTGGGAACACTGAAGCTTTCTTT. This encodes CASSPRLLASGNTEAFF.

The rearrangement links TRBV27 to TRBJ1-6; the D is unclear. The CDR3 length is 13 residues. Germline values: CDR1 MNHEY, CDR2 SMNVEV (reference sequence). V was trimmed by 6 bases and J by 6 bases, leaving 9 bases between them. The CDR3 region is CASSLLGNSPLHF. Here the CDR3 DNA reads TGTGCCAGCAGCCTCCTGGGTAATTCACCCCTCCACTTT.

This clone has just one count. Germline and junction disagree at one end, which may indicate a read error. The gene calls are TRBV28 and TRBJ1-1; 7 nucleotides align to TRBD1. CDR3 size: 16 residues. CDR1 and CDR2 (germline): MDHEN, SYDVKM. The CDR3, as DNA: TGTGCCAGCATTTTATGGGCAGGGGGTGGTAACACTGAAGCTTTCTTT. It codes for CASILWAGGGNTEAFF.

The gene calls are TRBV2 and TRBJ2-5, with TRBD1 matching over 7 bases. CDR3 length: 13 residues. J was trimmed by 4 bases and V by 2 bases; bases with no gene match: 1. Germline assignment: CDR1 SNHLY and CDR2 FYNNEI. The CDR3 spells CASSESGGETQYF. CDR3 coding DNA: TGTGCCAGCAGTGAATCAGGGGGAGAGACCCAGTACTTC.